This TCR beta chain was identified during a study of blood T cells in healthy people across ages. A second about 6 to 12 cycle PCR used barcoded and J-beta primers. Using its own MiXCR run on the 5' RACE reads, TCRdb lists one record per CDR3 protein. Seen here are roughly 1,100,000 distinct CDR3 sequences, approximately 25% observed once, and the top ten hold about 0.69%. The junction had 5 bases not matched to a gene; V was cut back by 5 bases and J by 2 bases. The germline V gene has CDR1 DFQATT and CDR2 SNEGSKA (reference sequence). There are 14 residues in the CDR3. These same records also appear under a second study, on T cells of mothers and their children. That work contributes: A few healthy Caucasian mothers gave samples, and so did their six children.

The source of this sequence is a girl aged 2 to 10 in good health. The J gene is TRBJ2-7, the V gene TRBV20-1, with 11 bases aligning to TRBD2. Sequencing was performed on blood. In DNA, the CDR3 is TGCAGTGCTTCGGGACTAGCGGATACCTACGAGCAGTACTTC. It encodes CSASGLADTYEQYF.